This T cell receptor (beta chain) stems from a study of spatial heterogeneity in lung cancer. This clonotype came up a few times. The CDR3 has 15 amino acids. Deletions cut 3 bases from V and 0 bases from J, with 12 bases between. CDR1 and CDR2 (germline): SSHAT, FNYEAQ (reference sequence). The time point denotes: sample taken at primary tumor resection. Sequencing was performed on whole RNA extracted from tumor and nontumor lung tissue, or from frozen PBMC, and the material was left unsorted. TCR cDNA molecules were tagged individually, and each one carried a unique molecular identifier. In TCRdb, the 5' RACE reads were re-called with MiXCR into one record per CDR3 protein. This sample yields 25,000 or so distinct CDR3 sequences, of which about 4.7% are seen a single time; about 5% belongs to the top ten.

The TCR was taken from a male donor with early-stage non-small cell lung cancer. The input for sequencing was PBMCs, taken at surgery. V usage is TRBV7-7 and J usage is TRBJ2-7, with D possibly being TRBD2 (5 bases). The CDR3 reads CASSLEDGFSYEQYF. The DNA of the CDR3 is TGTGCCAGCAGCTTGGAGGACGGATTCTCCTACGAGCAGTACTTC.